One and the same sample provided the 30 T cell receptor beta chains below, sequenced in a study of T cells in tuberculosis. Time point given: new active TB diagnosis, blood taken before or within 7 days of starting treatment. The assay was immunoSEQ multiplex PCR, and TCRdb's table has in-frame clones only and misses some. Of more than 20,000 clones listed, about 85% are singletons. Specimen: PBMCs, collected at tuberculosis diagnosis. The receptor set was obtained from an adult with tuberculosis.

V usage is TRBV11-3 and J usage is TRBJ2-7; TRBD2 might be the D (7 bases). CDR1 is SGHNT and CDR2 is YENEEA in the germline V gene. The ends were cut back, 2 bases at V and 7 bases at J, with 12 bases in the middle. This CDR3 is built from 13 residues. The CDR3 reads CASSLTGGREQYF. The DNA for the CDR3 is TGTGCCAGCAGCTTAACCGGGGGGCGAGAGCAGTACTTC.

This clone was detected only a few times. V usage is TRBV4-3 and J usage is TRBJ1-3; TRBD1 agrees at 7 bases. Germline V gene sequence: CDR1 LGHNA, CDR2 YSLEER. V dropped 4 bases and J dropped 4; count of bases not matched to a gene: 4. The CDR3 length is 14 residues. CDR3 bases: TGCGCCAGCAGCCGAGACAGGGCCGGAAACACCATATATTTT. It codes for CASSRDRAGNTIYF.

This clone was detected a few times. The chain couples TRBV11-2 to TRBJ1-1, with D perhaps TRBD1 (6 bases). In germline, CDR1 is SGHAT, CDR2 FQNNGV. CDR3 length: 13 amino acids. Between the trimmed V and J ends, which lost 3 bases and 9 bases, there was a span of 14 bases. The CDR3 region is CASSFQFQGQAFF. The DNA of the CDR3 is TGTGCCAGCAGCTTCCAATTCCAGGGGCAAGCTTTCTTT. The full variable domain, rest sourced from reference TRBV11-2 and TRBJ1-1, is EAGVAQSPRYKIIEKRQSVAFWCNPISGHATLYWYQQILGQGPKLLIQFQNNGVVDDSQLPKDRFSAERLKGVDSTLKIQPAKLEDSAVYLCASSFQFQGQAFFGQGTRLTVV.

The chain couples TRBV4-1 to TRBJ2-7; the match to TRBD1 covers 12 bases. V was clipped by 0 bases and J by 7 bases; unmatched bases: 7. The germline V gene has CDR1 MGHRA and CDR2 YSYEKL. The CDR3 is 16 residues long. This chain's CDR3 is CASSQEAGQGAGEQYF. The CDR3, as DNA: TGCGCCAGCAGCCAAGAAGCGGGACAGGGGGCGGGGGAGCAGTACTTC.

Here the CDR3 DNA reads TGTGCCAGCAGCCTATGGGAGGGGAATGAGCAGTTCTTC. Translating gives CASSLWEGNEQFF. The J gene is TRBJ2-1, the V gene TRBV27, with 7 nucleotides matching TRBD2. The CDR3 totals 13 residues. The germline V gene has CDR1 MNHEY and CDR2 SMNVEV (reference sequence). V trimming: 6 bases; J trimming: 7 bases; junction bases outside the gene matches: 6.

The chain links TRBV19 to TRBJ2-1; 9 nucleotides align to TRBD2. The CDR3 spans 16 residues. The germline gives CDR1 LNHDA, CDR2 SQIVND (reference sequence). V lost 5 bases to trimming and J lost 4 bases; unmatched junction nucleotides: 9. CDR3 coding DNA: TGTGCCAGTAGTCTCCGGGGACTAGCAGGTTACAATGAGCAGTTCTTC. Translation: CASSLRGLAGYNEQFF.

CDR3 protein: CASSPSLGLADSYEQYF. The CDR3 bases are TGTGCCAGCTCACCTTCTTTGGGGCTAGCGGACTCCTACGAGCAGTACTTC. The J gene is TRBJ2-7, the V gene TRBV18; TRBD2 aligns across 7 bases. CDR1 and CDR2 (germline): KGHSH, LQKENI. J was trimmed by 0 bases and V by 3 bases; bases with no gene match: 11. This CDR3 region has 17 residues.

The chain has TRBV21-1 and TRBJ1-1; the table's D call of TRBD1 was not tested on the DNA. TRBV21-1 is recorded as a pseudogene. CDR3 length: 17 amino acids. CDR3 amino acids: CASTLNRDYRGNTEAFF. In DNA form, the CDR3 reads TGTGCCAGCACCTTGAACAGGGATTACAGGGGGAACACTGAAGCTTTCTTT.

The chain uses TRBV5-1 and TRBJ2-7, with TRBD2 as a possible D gene (5 bases). The germline CDR1 and CDR2 sequences are SGHRS and YFSETQ. V gave up 4 bases and J gave up 2 bases, with 22 bases separating them. The CDR3 loop spans 17 amino acids. The CDR3 sequence: CASSPSGERRIAYEQYF. CDR3 sequence (DNA): TGCGCCAGCAGCCCATCCGGGGAGCGGAGGATCGCCTACGAGCAGTACTTC.

This clone was seen only once. J is TRBJ1-1 and V is TRBV6-1, with D possibly TRBD1 on 5 matching bases. This CDR3 region has 15 residues. Germline lookup yields CDR1 MNHNS and CDR2 SASEGT. V shed 0 bases and J shed 7 bases, with 15 bases lying between them. CDR3 DNA sequence: TGTGCCAGCAGTGAAGCGCATGGGGGGTGGAATGAAGCTTTCTTT. Encoded protein: CASSEAHGGWNEAFF.

The genes are TRBV28 and TRBJ1-5; D unclear. The CDR3 length is 13 residues. Germline assignment: CDR1 MDHEN and CDR2 SYDVKM. Trimming took 3 bases from V and 7 from J, leaving 10 bases between them. The CDR3 loop is CASSFALQQPQHF. The CDR3 nucleotides read TGTGCCAGCAGTTTCGCCCTCCAGCAGCCCCAGCATTTT.

V gene TRBV5-1 combines with J gene TRBJ1-2, with 8 bases identical to TRBD1. The germline gives CDR1 SGHRS, CDR2 YFSETQ. The CDR3 is 14 amino acids. The ends lost 4 bases at V and 7 bases at J; junction bases unmatched: 9. This CDR3 is CASSPDQGAFGYTF. The DNA for the CDR3 is TGCGCCAGCAGCCCTGATCAGGGGGCGTTTGGCTACACCTTC.

This chain connects TRBV30 to TRBJ2-5, with a weak D call TRBD1 (5 bases). The CDR3 is 13 amino acids. Trimming took 1 base from V and 1 from J, leaving 7 bases between them. Germline V CDR1 and CDR2: GTSNPN, SVGIG (reference sequence). The CDR3 bases are TGTGCCTGGAGTGGGGGCAGCCAAGAGACCCAGTACTTC. This codes for CAWSGGSQETQYF.

The chain joins TRBV30 to TRBJ2-2, with D perhaps matching TRBD2 (5 bases). Germline lookup yields CDR1 GTSNPN and CDR2 SVGIG (reference sequence). With 3 bases removed from V and 0 bases from J, the gap between germline ends came to 11 bases. This CDR3 spans 15 amino acids. CDR3: CAWRLDGTNTGELFF. CDR3 nucleotide sequence: TGTGCCTGGAGGCTGGACGGGACGAACACCGGGGAGCTGTTTTTT.

This clone was detected only a few times. The rearrangement joins TRBV28 to TRBJ2-7, with D possibly being TRBD2 (6 bases). V was pared by 2 bases and J by 7 bases, with 6 bases between. The CDR3 length is 11 residues. CDR1 is MDHEN and CDR2 is SYDVKM in the germline V gene. In DNA, the CDR3 is TGTGCCAGCAGTTTAGGGGGGGAGCAGTACTTC. Translated: CASSLGGEQYF. Full variable domain (remainder filled in from reference TRBV28 and TRBJ2-7): DVKVTQSSRYLVKRTGEKVFLECVQDMDHENMFWYRQDPGLGLRLIYFSYDVKMKEKGDIPEGYSVSREKKERFSLILESASTNQTSMYLCASSLGGEQYFGPGTRLTVT.

The gene calls are TRBV30 and TRBJ1-2, with 8 bases fitting TRBD1. The CDR3 has 13 amino acids. Germline CDR1 is GTSNPN and CDR2 is SVGIG (reference sequence). J was trimmed by 6 bases and V by 3 bases; bases with no gene match: 6. CDR3 residues: CAWRAGGADGYTF. The CDR3 region has the DNA TGTGCCTGGAGGGCAGGGGGCGCGGATGGCTACACCTTC.

This CDR3 is CASSYLGQVNTEAFF. CDR3 sequence (DNA): TGTGCCAGCAGTTACCTGGGACAGGTGAACACTGAAGCTTTCTTT. V and J are TRBV6-5 and TRBJ1-1; 8 bases fit TRBD1. Germline assignment: CDR1 MNHEY and CDR2 SVGAGI. Trimming removed 2 bases from V and 0 bases from J; junction bases left unmatched: 2. The CDR3 loop spans 15 amino acids.

CDR3 amino acids: CASSKIQGNGANEQFF. As DNA, the CDR3 is TGTGCCAGCAGTAAGATACAGGGTAACGGCGCCAATGAGCAGTTCTTC. This sequence joins TRBV27 and TRBJ2-1, with D possibly matching TRBD1 (6 bases). Trimming removed 5 bases at V and 6 bases at J, with 20 bases between. Germline loops: CDR1 MNHEY, CDR2 SMNVEV (reference sequence). This CDR3 has 16 residues.

This chain links TRBV6-1 with TRBJ2-2, with 9 bases identical to TRBD2. Germline loops: CDR1 MNHNS, CDR2 SASEGT. The CDR3 has 13 amino acids. The V and J ends lost 8 bases and 9 bases, in that order; junction bases with no gene match: 7. In nucleotides, the CDR3 is TGTGCCAGCGGGCGGGAGGGCCGGTGGGAGCTGTTTTTT. Its protein product is CASGREGRWELFF.

The chain couples TRBV11-2 to TRBJ2-3; D is ambiguous. The V gene lost 7 bases and the J gene lost 2 bases, with 16 bases spanning the gap. Per the germline V gene, CDR1 is SGHAT and CDR2 is FQNNGV. This CDR3 comprises 15 residues. CDR3 nucleotide sequence: TGTGCCAGCACCCAGGATAGGTCAACCACAGATACGCAGTATTTT. Protein sequence: CASTQDRSTTDTQYF. The full variable domain, rest sourced from reference TRBV11-2 and TRBJ2-3, is EAGVAQSPRYKIIEKRQSVAFWCNPISGHATLYWYQQILGQGPKLLIQFQNNGVVDDSQLPKDRFSAERLKGVDSTLKIQPAKLEDSAVYLCASTQDRSTTDTQYFGPGTRLTVL.

The V gene is TRBV2, the J gene TRBJ2-2, with a weak D call TRBD1 (6 bases). Germline CDR1 and CDR2: SNHLY and FYNNEI. Trimming stripped 8 bases from V and 4 bases from J, with 11 bases between. CDR3 length equals 13 residues. CDR3 DNA sequence: TGTGCCAGCTCGGAACAGGGCACCGGGGAGCTGTTTTTT. This gives the protein CASSEQGTGELFF.

Notes on this clone: The same CDR3 also results from other DNA sequences found in this sample. The J gene is TRBJ2-1, the V gene TRBV10-1; 9 nucleotides line up with TRBD2. After removal of 5 bases from V and 7 bases from J, the junction contained 9 bases not matched to a gene. This CDR3 contains 15 residues. Germline CDR1 WNHNN, CDR2 SYGVQD (reference sequence). Written as DNA, the CDR3 is TGCGCCAGCAGTCTTAGCGGGGGAGTAGGGAATGAGCAGTTCTTC. Its translation is CASSLSGGVGNEQFF.

The V and J genes are TRBV29-1 and TRBJ1-2; the D is unclear. Germline values: CDR1 SQVTM, CDR2 ANQGSEA. The V and J ends lost 8 bases and 8 bases respectively, with 12 bases between them. The CDR3 runs to 10 residues. The CDR3 protein is CSFGGAGYTF. CDR3 nucleotide sequence: TGCAGCTTTGGCGGTGCGGGCTACACCTTC.

This clone was detected once. V and J are TRBV4-2 and TRBJ2-4; D may be TRBD2 (6 bases). From germline, CDR1 is LGHNA and CDR2 YNFKEQ. Trimming removed 0 bases from V and 0 bases from J, with 12 bases in between. This CDR3 has 17 amino acids. CDR3: CASSQDEAGLAKNIQYF. The CDR3 DNA sequence: TGTGCCAGCAGCCAAGACGAGGCGGGGTTAGCCAAAAACATTCAGTACTTC.

This rearrangement joins TRBV27 to TRBJ1-1; weak D call: TRBD1 (5 bases). The CDR3 covers 13 residues. Germline V gene lookup returns CDR1 MNHEY and CDR2 SMNVEV (reference sequence). The ends were cut back, 6 bases at V and 5 bases at J, with 13 bases in the middle. The CDR3 protein is CASRPHQGTEAFF. The CDR3 bases are TGTGCCAGCAGGCCGCATCAGGGAACTGAAGCTTTCTTT.

The CDR3 loop reads CASSLMTGGRSNQPQHF. In DNA form, the CDR3 reads TGTGCCAGCAGCTTGATGACAGGGGGTAGAAGCAATCAGCCCCAGCATTTT. The chain carries TRBV5-8 and TRBJ1-5; TRBD1 matches 9 bases. CDR3 length: 17 residues. The V gene end was trimmed by 1 base and the J gene end by 1 base; junction bases not matched to a gene: 6. Germline CDR1 is SGHTS and CDR2 is YDEGEE. Drawing the rest from reference TRBV5-8 and TRBJ1-5, the complete variable domain is EAGVTQSPTHLIKTRGQQATLRCSPISGHTSVYWYQQALGLGLQFLLWYDEGEERNRGNFPPRFSGRQFPNYSSELNVNALELEDSALYLCASSLMTGGRSNQPQHFGDGTRLSIL.

J is TRBJ2-7 and V is TRBV7-6; D may be TRBD2 (5 bases). This CDR3 spans 16 amino acids. Germline CDR1 SGHVS, CDR2 FNYEAQ. Trimming removed 0 bases at V and 2 bases at J, with 14 bases between. The CDR3 nucleotides are TGTGCCAGCAGCTTAGCGCTCGGGGAACCCGCCTACGAGCAGTACTTC. Protein: CASSLALGEPAYEQYF.

The chain has TRBV9 and TRBJ1-3, with D unresolved. Trimming took 4 bases from V and 0 from J, leaving 8 bases between them. Germline V gives CDR1 SGDLS, CDR2 YYNGEE. The CDR3 covers 14 residues. CDR3 nucleotides: TGTGCCAGCAGCATTTACAGCTCTGGAAACACCATATATTTT. Protein sequence: CASSIYSSGNTIYF.

This clone was counted only a few times. This chain uses TRBV7-2 with TRBJ1-2, with 9 bases that match TRBD1. The CDR3 is 15 residues long. Germline loops: CDR1 SGHTA, CDR2 FQGNSA. V was pared by 3 bases and J by 1 base, with 3 bases of the junction left unmatched. The CDR3 DNA follows: TGTGCCAGCAGCTTTGGGGACAGGGATAACTATGGCTACACCTTC. It translates to CASSFGDRDNYGYTF.

The chain uses TRBV9 and TRBJ1-5; TRBD1 agrees at 7 bases. The CDR3 is 15 residues long. Trimming took 4 bases from V and 3 from J; bases not matched to a gene: 7. The V gene's germline CDR1 is SGDLS and CDR2 YYNGEE. CDR3 bases: TGTGCCAGCAGCACGCGGGACAGCTTCAATCAGCCCCAGCATTTT. This translates into CASSTRDSFNQPQHF.